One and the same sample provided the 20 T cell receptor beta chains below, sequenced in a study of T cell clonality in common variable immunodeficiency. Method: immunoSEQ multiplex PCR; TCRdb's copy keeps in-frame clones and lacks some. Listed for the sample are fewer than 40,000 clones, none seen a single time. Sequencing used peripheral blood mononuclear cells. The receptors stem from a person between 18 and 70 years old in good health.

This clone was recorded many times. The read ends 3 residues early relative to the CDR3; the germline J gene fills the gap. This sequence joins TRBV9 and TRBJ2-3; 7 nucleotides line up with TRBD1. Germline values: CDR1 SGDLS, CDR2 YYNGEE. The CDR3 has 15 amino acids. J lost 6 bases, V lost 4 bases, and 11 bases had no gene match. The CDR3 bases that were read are TGTGCCAGCAGCTCCTTACTAGGGGGCCCGGATACG. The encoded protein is CASSSLLGGPDT. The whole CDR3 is CASSSLLGGPDTQYF.

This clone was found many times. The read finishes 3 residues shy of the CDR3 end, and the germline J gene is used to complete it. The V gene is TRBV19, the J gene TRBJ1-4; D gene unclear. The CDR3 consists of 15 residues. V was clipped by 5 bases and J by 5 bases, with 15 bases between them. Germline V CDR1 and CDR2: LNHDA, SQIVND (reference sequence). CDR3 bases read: TGTGCCAGTAGTGTTCTCGGTCAGGCGAATGAAAAA. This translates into CASSVLGQANEK. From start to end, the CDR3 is CASSVLGQANEKLFF.

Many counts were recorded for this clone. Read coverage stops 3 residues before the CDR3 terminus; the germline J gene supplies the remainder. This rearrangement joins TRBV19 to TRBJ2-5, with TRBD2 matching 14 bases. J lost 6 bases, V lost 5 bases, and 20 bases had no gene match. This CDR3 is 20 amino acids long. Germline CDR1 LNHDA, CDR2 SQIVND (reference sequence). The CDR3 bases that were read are TGTGCCAGTAGTTCCGGGACAGGGGCCTCAGGGACTAGCGGGAGAAAGACC. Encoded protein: CASSSGTGASGTSGRKT. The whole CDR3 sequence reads CASSSGTGASGTSGRKTQYF.

CDR3 bases read: TGTGCCAGCACCGCCTACGAC. This encodes CASTAYD. The whole CDR3 reads CASTAYDYTF. V and J are TRBV6-2 or TRBV6-3 and TRBJ1-2, with D uncertain. The CDR3 end is not reached by the read, which stops 3 residues before it; the germline J gene fills it in. CDR3 length: 10 amino acids. CDR1 is MNHEY and CDR2 is SVGEGT in the germline V gene.

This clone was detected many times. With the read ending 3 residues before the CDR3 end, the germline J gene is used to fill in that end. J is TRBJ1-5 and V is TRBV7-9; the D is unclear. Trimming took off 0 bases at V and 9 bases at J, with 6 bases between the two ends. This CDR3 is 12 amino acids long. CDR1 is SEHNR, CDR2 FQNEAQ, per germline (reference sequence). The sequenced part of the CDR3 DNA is TGTGCCAGCAGCTTAGCATCCAGGCCC. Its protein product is CASSLASRP. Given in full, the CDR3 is CASSLASRPQHF.

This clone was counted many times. The CDR3 DNA, read in part, is TGCAGTGCTAGAGAAGCCTTTCGCACTAACTATGGC. Translated: CSAREAFRTNYG. In full, the CDR3 is CSAREAFRTNYGYTF. V gene TRBV20-1 combines with J gene TRBJ1-2; D unclear. With the read ending 3 residues before the CDR3 end, the germline J gene is used to fill in that end. CDR1 and CDR2 from the germline V gene are DFQATT and SNEGSKA (reference sequence). CDR3 length: 15 residues. V gave up 0 bases and J gave up 0 bases, with 11 bases separating them.

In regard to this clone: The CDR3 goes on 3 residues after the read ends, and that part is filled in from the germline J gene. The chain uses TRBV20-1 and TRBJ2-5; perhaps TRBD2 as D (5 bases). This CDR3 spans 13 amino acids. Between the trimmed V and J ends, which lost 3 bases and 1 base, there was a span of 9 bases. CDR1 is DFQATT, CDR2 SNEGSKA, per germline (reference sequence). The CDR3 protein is CSASGLAQETQYF. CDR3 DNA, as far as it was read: TGCAGTGCTAGTGGGCTAGCCCAAGAGACC.

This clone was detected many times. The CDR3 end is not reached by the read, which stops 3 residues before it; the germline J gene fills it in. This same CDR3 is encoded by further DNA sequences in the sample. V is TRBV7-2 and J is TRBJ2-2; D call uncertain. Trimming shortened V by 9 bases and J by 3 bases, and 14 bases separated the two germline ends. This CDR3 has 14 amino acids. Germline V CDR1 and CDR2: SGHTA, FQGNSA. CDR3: CASRNRVYTGELFF. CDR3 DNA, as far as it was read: TGTGCCAGTAGAAACCGGGTCTACACCGGGGAG.

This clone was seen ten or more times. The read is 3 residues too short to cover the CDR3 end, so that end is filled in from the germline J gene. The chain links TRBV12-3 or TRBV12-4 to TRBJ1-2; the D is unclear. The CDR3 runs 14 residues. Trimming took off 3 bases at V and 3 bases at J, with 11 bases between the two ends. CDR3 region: CASSFVASYYGYTF. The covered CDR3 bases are TGTGCCAGCAGTTTTGTCGCGAGTTACTATGGC.

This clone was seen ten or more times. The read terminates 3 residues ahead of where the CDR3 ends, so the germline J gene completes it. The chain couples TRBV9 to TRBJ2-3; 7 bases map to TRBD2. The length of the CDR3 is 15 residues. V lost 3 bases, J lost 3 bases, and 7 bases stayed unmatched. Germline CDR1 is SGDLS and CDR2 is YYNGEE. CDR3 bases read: TGTGCCAGCAGCGAACGAGCGGGGAGGACAGATACG. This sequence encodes CASSERAGRTDT. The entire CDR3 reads CASSERAGRTDTQYF.

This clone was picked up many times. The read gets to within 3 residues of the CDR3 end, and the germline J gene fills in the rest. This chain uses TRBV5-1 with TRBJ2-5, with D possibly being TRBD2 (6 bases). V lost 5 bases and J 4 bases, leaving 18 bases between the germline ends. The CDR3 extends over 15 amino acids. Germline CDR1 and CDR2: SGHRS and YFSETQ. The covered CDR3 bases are TGCGCCAGCAGGTCGGGGGTGGCGGCTAGAGAGACC. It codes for CASRSGVAARET. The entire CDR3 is CASRSGVAARETQYF.

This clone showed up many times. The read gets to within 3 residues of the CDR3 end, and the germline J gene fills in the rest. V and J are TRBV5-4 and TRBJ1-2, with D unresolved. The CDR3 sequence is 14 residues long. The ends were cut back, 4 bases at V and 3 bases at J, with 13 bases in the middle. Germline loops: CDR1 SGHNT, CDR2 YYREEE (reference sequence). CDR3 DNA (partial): TGTGCCAGCAGCCCCCGGGCGGGCGACTATGGC. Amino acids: CASSPRAGDYG. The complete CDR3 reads CASSPRAGDYGYTF.

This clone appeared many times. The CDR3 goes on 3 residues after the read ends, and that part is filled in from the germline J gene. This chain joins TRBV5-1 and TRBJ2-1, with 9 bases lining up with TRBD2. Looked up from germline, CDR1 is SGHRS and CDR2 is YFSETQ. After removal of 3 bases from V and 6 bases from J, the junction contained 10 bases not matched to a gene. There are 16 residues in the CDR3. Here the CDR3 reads CASSSTSGTAFNEQFF. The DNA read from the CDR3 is TGCGCCAGCAGCTCGACTAGCGGAACGGCGTTCAATGAG.

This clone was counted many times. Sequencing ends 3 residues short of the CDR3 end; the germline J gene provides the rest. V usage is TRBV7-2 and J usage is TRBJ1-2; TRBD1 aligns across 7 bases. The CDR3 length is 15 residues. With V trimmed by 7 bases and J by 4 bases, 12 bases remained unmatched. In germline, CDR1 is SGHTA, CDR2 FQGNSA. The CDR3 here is CASTQGGVGSYGYTF. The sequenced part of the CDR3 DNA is TGTGCCAGCACCCAGGGGGGAGTTGGGAGCTATGGC.

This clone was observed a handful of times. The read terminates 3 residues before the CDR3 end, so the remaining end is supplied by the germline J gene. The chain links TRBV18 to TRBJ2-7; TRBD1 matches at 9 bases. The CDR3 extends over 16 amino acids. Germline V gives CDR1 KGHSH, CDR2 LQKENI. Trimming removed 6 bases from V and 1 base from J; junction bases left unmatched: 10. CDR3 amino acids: CASSPWDRADSYEQYF. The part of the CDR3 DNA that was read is TGTGCCAGCTCCCCTTGGGACAGGGCAGATTCCTACGAG. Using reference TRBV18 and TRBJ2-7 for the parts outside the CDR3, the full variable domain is NAGVMQNPRHLVRRRGQEARLRCSPMKGHSHVYWYRQLPEEGLKFMVYLQKENIIDESGMPKERFSAEFPKEGPSILRIQQVVRGDSAAYFCASSPWDRADSYEQYFGPGTRLTVT.

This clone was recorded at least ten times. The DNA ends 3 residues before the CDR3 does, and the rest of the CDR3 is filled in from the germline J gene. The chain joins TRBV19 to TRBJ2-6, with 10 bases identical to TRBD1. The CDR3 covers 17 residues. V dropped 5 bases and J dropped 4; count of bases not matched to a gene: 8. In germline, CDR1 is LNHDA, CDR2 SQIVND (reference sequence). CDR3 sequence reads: CASSPGTGVAGANVLTF. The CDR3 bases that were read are TGTGCCAGTAGTCCAGGGACAGGGGTTGCCGGGGCCAACGTC.

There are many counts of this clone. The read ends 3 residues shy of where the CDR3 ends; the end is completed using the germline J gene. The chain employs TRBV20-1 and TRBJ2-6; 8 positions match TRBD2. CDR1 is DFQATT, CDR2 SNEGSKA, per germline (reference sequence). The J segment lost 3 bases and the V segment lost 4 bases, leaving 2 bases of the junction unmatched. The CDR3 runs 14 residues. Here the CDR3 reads CSANSGVGANVLTF. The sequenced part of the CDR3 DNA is TGCAGTGCTAATAGCGGGGTTGGGGCCAACGTC.

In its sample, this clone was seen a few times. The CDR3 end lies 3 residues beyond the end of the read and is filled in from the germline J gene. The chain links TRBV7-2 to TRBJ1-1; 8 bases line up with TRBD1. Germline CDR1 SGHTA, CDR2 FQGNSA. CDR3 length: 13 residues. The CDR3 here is CASSPRQGHGAFF. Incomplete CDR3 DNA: TGTGCCAGCAGCCCTCGACAGGGGCATGGC.

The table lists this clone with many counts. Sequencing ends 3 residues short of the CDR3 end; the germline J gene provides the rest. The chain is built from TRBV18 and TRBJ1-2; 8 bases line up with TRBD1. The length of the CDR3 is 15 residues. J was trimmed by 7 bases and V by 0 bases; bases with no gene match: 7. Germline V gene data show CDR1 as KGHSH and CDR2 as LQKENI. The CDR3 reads CASSPPSQGAFGYTF. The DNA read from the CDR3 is TGTGCCAGCTCACCACCGTCTCAGGGGGCTTTTGGC.

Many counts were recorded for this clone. The DNA read from the CDR3 is TGTGCCAGCAGTCCAGGGAACACCGGGGAG. Its protein product is CASSPGNTGE. The whole CDR3 region reads CASSPGNTGELFF. The chain employs TRBV7-3 and TRBJ2-2; no firm D call. The read halts 3 residues ahead of the CDR3 end, with the missing end drawn from the germline J gene. Germline V CDR1 and CDR2: SGHTA, FQGTGA. This CDR3 is built from 13 residues. Trimming shortened V by 6 bases and J by 1 base, and 6 bases separated the two germline ends.